The next 21 T cell receptor beta chains were all read from a single sample in a study of CD8+CD57+ T cells in acquired aplastic anemia. Template material for TCR beta VDJ and CDR3 profiling consisted of genomic DNA. A single record per CDR3 protein comes from TCRdb applying MiXCR to the reads. The sample includes over 150,000 distinct CDR3 sequences, about 52% seen only once; the top ten take approximately 12%. Patients picked for sequencing had shown CD8+CD57+ cell expansion detected by flow cytometry. The sequenced material came from sorted CD4+, CD8+, or CD8+CD57+ T cells (not recorded which) from PBMCs. Receptors were obtained from a human donor with aplastic anemia.

This clonotype was seen just once. This chain links TRBV15 with TRBJ2-5; possible D gene TRBD2, 7 bases. The ends were cut back, 5 bases at V and 5 bases at J, with 15 bases in the middle. Per germline, CDR1 LNHNV and CDR2 YYDKDF (reference sequence). The CDR3 sequence is 14 residues long. The CDR3: CATSGGGRWETQYF. CDR3 in DNA: TGTGCCACCAGCGGGGGGGGCCGGTGGGAGACCCAGTACTTC.

V and J are TRBV20-1 and TRBJ1-1; D is possibly TRBD1 (5 bases). Trimming left V 3 bases short and J 1 base short, with 18 bases between. The germline CDR1 and CDR2 sequences are DFQATT and SNEGSKA (reference sequence). The CDR3 consists of 16 residues. The CDR3 DNA reads TGCAGTGCTAGTGGGGGTCCCGGACGGTCGAACACTGAAGCTTTCTTT. Translating it yields CSASGGPGRSNTEAFF.

This clonotype has ten or more counts. The V and J genes are TRBV7-3 and TRBJ1-6; 9 bases are a match to TRBD1. CDR1 is SGHTA and CDR2 is FQGTGA in the germline V gene. The CDR3 length is 15 residues. V gave up 2 bases and J gave up 5 bases; unmatched junction bases: 1. The CDR3: CASSLWDRDNSPLHF. The CDR3 DNA follows: TGTGCCAGCAGCTTATGGGACAGGGATAATTCACCCCTCCACTTT.

The chain combines TRBV3-1 with TRBJ2-3; D possibly corresponds to TRBD2 (7 bases). This CDR3 contains 18 residues. With 2 bases removed from V and 2 bases from J, the gap between germline ends came to 20 bases. Germline V gene lookup returns CDR1 LGHDT and CDR2 YNNKEL (reference sequence). CDR3 coding DNA: TGTGCCAGCAGCCAATCCCCCGGGGCGGGGGCACTCACAGATACGCAGTATTTT. Translating it yields CASSQSPGAGALTDTQYF.

This clonotype was picked up many times. V is TRBV3-1 and J is TRBJ1-1; the D gene is possibly TRBD1 (6 bases). The CDR3 contains 13 residues. Germline CDR1 is LGHDT and CDR2 is YNNKEL (reference sequence). V gave up 5 bases and J gave up 6 bases, with 13 bases separating them. As DNA, the CDR3 is TGTGCCAGCAGCTACCCTGGACAGCCTGAAGCTTTCTTT. It codes for CASSYPGQPEAFF. Drawing the rest from reference TRBV3-1 and TRBJ1-1, the complete variable domain is DTAVSQTPKYLVTQMGNDKSIKCEQNLGHDTMYWYKQDSKKFLKIMFSYNNKELIINETVPNRFSPKSPDKAHLNLHINSLELGDSAVYFCASSYPGQPEAFFGQGTRLTVV.

The rearrangement uses TRBV7-9 and TRBJ2-7; no firm D call. Trimming left V 6 bases short and J 1 base short, with 10 bases between. The CDR3 consists of 13 residues. The germline V gene encodes CDR1 SEHNR and CDR2 FQNEAQ (reference sequence). CDR3 residues: CASSVHRSYEQYF. CDR3 bases: TGTGCCAGCAGTGTGCACCGATCCTACGAGCAGTACTTC. The full variable domain, completed using reference TRBV7-9 and TRBJ2-7, is DTGVSQNPRHKITKRGQNVTFRCDPISEHNRLYWYRQTLGQGPEFLTYFQNEAQLEKSRLLSDRFSAERPKGSFSTLEIQRTEQGDSAMYLCASSVHRSYEQYFGPGTRLTVT.

This clonotype was recorded at least ten times. The chain joins TRBV24-1 to TRBJ2-3; D may be TRBD2 (6 bases). V was trimmed by 8 bases and J by 5 bases, leaving 7 bases between them. Germline-derived CDR1 and CDR2 are KGHDR and SFDVKD. The CDR3 has 11 amino acids. CDR3 region: CATNGGDTQYF. As DNA, the CDR3 is TGTGCCACCAACGGGGGAGATACGCAGTATTTT.

As for this clonotype: Lacking the conserved final phenylalanine or tryptophan, this CDR3 likely reflects a read error. J is TRBJ2-7 and V is TRBV29-1; D remains unclear. This CDR3 region has 12 residues. From germline, CDR1 is SQVTM and CDR2 ANQGSEA. Trimming took off 4 bases at V and 5 bases at J, with 12 bases between the two ends. The CDR3 protein is CSVGSRRDEQYS. The CDR3 DNA follows: TGCAGCGTTGGATCCAGAAGGGACGAGCAGTACTCC.

To note about this clonotype: The conserved final phenylalanine or tryptophan is absent from the CDR3, which likely points to a read error. The DNA is omitted, as the CDR3 cannot be located on it reliably, and the CDR3 follows TCRdb's listing. The chain couples TRBV15 to TRBJ2-3; the listed D gene, TRBD2, was not tested against the DNA. Counting both end residues, the CDR3 totals 12 amino acids. CDR1 is LNHNV, CDR2 YYDKDF, per germline (reference sequence). This CDR3 is CATSRGTSGGAE.

The CDR3 sequence: CASRERGQPSRGYTF. The CDR3 nucleotides read TGTGCCAGCAGGGAAAGGGGCCAGCCTAGTAGGGGCTACACCTTC. This chain links TRBV5-6 with TRBJ1-2; tentatively, D is TRBD1 (5 bases). V lost 5 bases and J lost 8, with 22 bases in between. The germline CDR1 and CDR2 sequences are SGHDT and YYEEEE. This CDR3 is built from 15 residues.

This clonotype occurred many times. The chain uses TRBV7-9 and TRBJ2-7, with D tentatively TRBD1 (6 bases). Germline assignment: CDR1 SEHNR and CDR2 FQNEAQ (reference sequence). V lost 5 bases, J lost 3 bases, and 14 bases lay in between. CDR3 size: 14 residues. The CDR3 DNA sequence: TGTGCCAGCAGCCGATCCGGGACATTCTACGAGCAGTACTTC. Its protein is CASSRSGTFYEQYF.

V and J are TRBV15 and TRBJ2-1; D uncertain. V was pared by 1 base and J by 7 bases, with 17 bases between. The length of the CDR3 is 16 residues. The V gene's germline CDR1 is LNHNV and CDR2 YYDKDF (reference sequence). In DNA form, the CDR3 reads TGTGCCACCAGCAGAGGAGGCCGGCTCCAGTATAATGAGCAGTTCTTC. This gives the protein CATSRGGRLQYNEQFF.

CDR3 coding DNA: TGTGCCAGCGGGACTAGCGGGAGTGATGAGCAGTTCTTC. Its translation is CASGTSGSDEQFF. The rearrangement uses TRBV2 and TRBJ2-1; 14 nucleotides match TRBD2. J was trimmed by 8 bases and V by 8 bases; bases with no gene match: 2. CDR3 size: 13 residues. The germline V gene encodes CDR1 SNHLY and CDR2 FYNNEI. The full variable domain, its missing parts supplied by reference TRBV2 and TRBJ2-1, is EPEVTQTPSHQVTQMGQEVILRCVPISNHLYFYWYRQILGQKVEFLVSFYNNEISEKSEIFDDQFSVERPDGSNFTLKIRSTKLEDSAMYFCASGTSGSDEQFFGPGTRLTVL.

V usage is TRBV5-1 and J usage is TRBJ2-5; 9 bases match TRBD2. With 7 bases clipped from V and 5 bases from J, the junction kept 6 bases outside the gene matches. Germline V gene data show CDR1 as SGHRS and CDR2 as YFSETQ. This CDR3 spans 13 amino acids. CDR3 bases: TGCGCCAGCCCGGGACTAGCTAAGGAGACCCAGTACTTC. Translating it yields CASPGLAKETQYF.

This clonotype is a singleton in its sample. The J gene is TRBJ2-1, the V gene TRBV10-3, with D possibly being TRBD2 (5 bases). The CDR3 has 12 residues. The germline gives CDR1 ENHRY, CDR2 SYGVKD. V shed 11 bases and J shed 7 bases, with 15 bases lying between them. The CDR3 nucleotides are TGTGCCGGCCGGACTGCCGGAAATGAGCAGTTCTTC. Amino acid sequence: CAGRTAGNEQFF.

The chain links TRBV15 to TRBJ1-1, with no clear D. Germline lookup yields CDR1 LNHNV and CDR2 YYDKDF (reference sequence). This CDR3 is 12 amino acids long. V shed 0 bases and J shed 10 bases, with 9 bases lying between them. The CDR3 loop reads CATSRETPRAFF. CDR3 coding DNA: TGTGCCACCAGCAGAGAGACTCCTAGAGCTTTCTTT.

To note about this clonotype: Compared with germline, one end of the junction differs, possibly owing to a read error. This chain links TRBV5-1 with TRBJ2-7; 10 bases fit TRBD2. Germline V gene data show CDR1 as SGHRS and CDR2 as YFSETQ. The length of the CDR3 is 15 residues. The CDR3 loop reads CASTLVGLAGDEQYF. CDR3 DNA sequence: TGCGCCAGCACCTTGGTCGGCCTAGCGGGAGACGAGCAGTACTTC.

Notes on this clonotype: This likely comes from a read error, as the CDR3 has no conserved phenylalanine or tryptophan at its end. The chain uses TRBV24-1 and TRBJ2-5; 7 bases map to TRBD1. Germline CDR1 reads KGHDR; CDR2 reads SFDVKD. The CDR3 is made up of 16 amino acids. The J segment lost 4 bases and the V segment lost 4 bases, leaving 11 bases of the junction unmatched. The CDR3 nucleotides are TGTGCCACCAGTGACCCGGGACAGAGTTTGGGAGAGACCCAGTACGTC. It is translated as CATSDPGQSLGETQYV.

This clonotype has just a few counts. V usage is TRBV2 and J usage is TRBJ1-2; 7 bases map to TRBD1. Germline V gene sequence: CDR1 SNHLY, CDR2 FYNNEI. V dropped 4 bases and J dropped 3; count of bases not matched to a gene: 2. The CDR3 contains 13 residues. CDR3 nucleotides: TGTGCCAGCAGTGGGGACAGCGACTATGGCTACACCTTC. It specifies CASSGDSDYGYTF.

The chain has TRBV11-1 and TRBJ2-1; 10 bases agree with TRBD2. The V and J ends lost 4 bases and 1 base, in that order; junction bases with no gene match: 4. The CDR3 sequence is 16 residues long. CDR1 SGHAT and CDR2 FQDESV come from the germline V gene (reference sequence). The CDR3 sequence: CASSYTSGISYNEQFF. The DNA for the CDR3 is TGTGCCAGCAGCTATACTAGCGGGATTTCCTACAATGAGCAGTTCTTC.

The CDR3 loop reads CASSLASSGANVLTF. The CDR3 bases are TGCGCCAGCAGCCTTGCGAGCTCTGGGGCCAACGTCCTGACTTTC. V is TRBV5-1 and J is TRBJ2-6; no clear D. Trimming removed 4 bases at V and 0 bases at J, with 8 bases between. This CDR3 spans 15 amino acids. The germline V gene has CDR1 SGHRS and CDR2 YFSETQ.